Here is one T cell receptor (beta chain) with its context. In the study's own analysis: Scientists estimated how many nucleated cells there were by amplifying reference gene primers. The repertoire was sequenced with immunoSEQ multiplex PCR; TCRdb's copy has only in-frame clones and lacks some. V, J and clone size were drawn from that table, and D and trimming were deduced from the DNA. Here the sample spans a few hundred thousand clones, roughly 84% being singletons. Cohorts were assigned according to the clinical history that participants reported. No more than 2 weeks before study entry, exposed participants had met a case of COVID-19. The sample comes from a study of blood T cell repertoires in COVID-19. Study overall: The analysed material was cDNA or gDNA that came from T cells, B-cell-depleted T cells, or PBMCs.

The V end was cut by 4 bases, the J end by 4 bases, with 10 bases between. The CDR3 has 14 residues. Germline lookup yields CDR1 LGHDT and CDR2 YNNKEL (reference sequence). The chain has TRBV3-1 (or the pseudogene TRBV3-2) and TRBJ1-4, with a tentative D call TRBD1 (5 bases). The TCR comes from a woman between 50 and 59 years old who had been exposed to COVID-19. Sequenced material: PBMCs or T cells enriched from blood (not recorded which). CDR3 sequence: CASSLRQLNEKLFF. The CDR3 coding sequence is TGTGCCAGCAGCCTCAGACAGCTTAATGAAAAACTGTTTTTT.